These 14 T cell receptor beta chains were sequenced from one sample in a study of cytomegalovirus exposure and HLA in healthy donors. The PCR used 60 Vbeta and 13 Jbeta primers. The protocol was immunoSEQ multiplex PCR, while the TCRdb copy is restricted to in-frame clones and leaves out a portion. This table has about 130,000 clones, approximately 85% appearing once. The sequencing input was PBMCs. The receptors here all came from a woman aged 25 to 45 in good health and CMV-seropositive.

The chain employs TRBV5-4 and TRBJ1-1; 7 bases are a match to TRBD1. The germline CDR1 and CDR2 sequences are SGHNT and YYREEE (reference sequence). This CDR3 has 15 amino acids. The junction had 9 bases not matched to a gene; V was cut back by 4 bases and J by 3 bases. CDR3 sequence (DNA): TGTGCCAGCAGCCCCCCAGGGACAGCCTACACTGAAGCTTTCTTT. Amino acids: CASSPPGTAYTEAFF. The variable domain in full, with the rest retrieved from reference TRBV5-4 and TRBJ1-1, is ETGVTQSPTHLIKTRGQQVTLRCSSQSGHNTVSWYQQALGQGPQFIFQYYREEENGRGNFPPRFSGLQFPNYSSELNVNALELDDSALYLCASSPPGTAYTEAFFGQGTRLTVV.

This clone was detected only once. The chain employs TRBV6-1 and TRBJ2-2; possibly TRBD1 for D (6 bases). The CDR3 covers 16 residues. Per the germline V gene, CDR1 is MNHNS and CDR2 is SASEGT. V shed 1 base and J shed 1 base, with 10 bases lying between them. CDR3 bases: TGTGCCAGCAGTGAAGATGGGGGCCTGAACACCGGGGAGCTGTTTTTT. Protein: CASSEDGGLNTGELFF.

The V call is TRBV9, the J call TRBJ2-2; D gene ambiguous. The V and J ends lost 1 base and 0 bases respectively, with 4 bases between them. This CDR3 region has 14 residues. Germline V CDR1 and CDR2: SGDLS, YYNGEE. The CDR3 here is CASSVLANTGELFF. The CDR3 DNA sequence: TGTGCCAGCAGCGTACTAGCGAACACCGGGGAGCTGTTTTTT.

J is TRBJ1-2 and V is TRBV6-5; no clear D. V was shortened by 3 bases and J by 6 bases, with 11 bases between the two germline ends. CDR3 size: 13 residues. CDR1 is MNHEY and CDR2 is SVGAGI in the germline V gene. The CDR3 loop reads CASSYGLRDGYTF. The CDR3 bases are TGTGCCAGCAGTTATGGCCTTCGGGATGGCTACACCTTC.

The J gene is TRBJ2-7, the V gene TRBV7-2; possible D gene TRBD2, 7 bases. Germline V gives CDR1 SGHTA, CDR2 FQGNSA. The CDR3 spans 15 residues. The V and J ends lost 4 bases and 2 bases respectively, with 15 bases between them. The CDR3 spells CASSSSGGGTYEQYF. The CDR3 nucleotides are TGTGCCAGCAGCTCAAGTGGCGGGGGCACCTACGAGCAGTACTTC.

The chain uses TRBV5-4 and TRBJ2-5; 7 nucleotides align to TRBD2. Matching the DNA end better, TRBJ2-7 makes the J call doubtful. This CDR3 spans 15 amino acids. CDR1 and CDR2 from the germline V gene are SGHNT and YYREEE (reference sequence). In DNA form, the CDR3 reads TGTGCCAGCAGCTTGTCAGCGGGGAGCACCTACGAGCAGTACTTC. Translated, it gives CASSLSAGSTYEQYF.

The genes are TRBV11-1 and TRBJ2-7, with 7 bases identical to TRBD2. This CDR3 is built from 15 residues. The germline V gene encodes CDR1 SGHAT and CDR2 FQDESV (reference sequence). The V and J ends lost 4 bases and 0 bases, in that order; junction bases with no gene match: 6. The DNA of the CDR3 is TGTGCCAGCAGCTGGAGACTAGCAAGCTCCTACGAGCAGTACTTC. The encoded protein is CASSWRLASSYEQYF.

The genes are TRBV7-9 and TRBJ1-6; 7 positions agree with TRBD1. V dropped 5 bases and J dropped 7; count of bases not matched to a gene: 5. This CDR3 contains 14 residues. Germline CDR1 is SEHNR and CDR2 is FQNEAQ (reference sequence). DNA of the CDR3: TGTGCCAGCAGCCTACAGGGGCCAAATTCACCCCTCCACTTT. Protein product: CASSLQGPNSPLHF.

The rearrangement joins TRBV2 to TRBJ1-4, with 11 nucleotides matching TRBD1. CDR1 is SNHLY, CDR2 FYNNEI, per germline. V dropped 8 bases and J dropped 8; count of bases not matched to a gene: 7. The CDR3 extends over 14 amino acids. CDR3: CASGDRGFGEKLFF. The CDR3, as DNA: TGTGCCAGCGGGGACAGGGGGTTCGGGGAAAAACTGTTTTTT.

The J gene is TRBJ2-2, the V gene TRBV6-1; TRBD2 might be the D (6 bases). The CDR3 sequence is 15 residues long. V dropped 2 bases and J dropped 7 bases, with 14 bases sitting between them. CDR1 and CDR2 (germline): MNHNS, SASEGT. CDR3 sequence (DNA): TGTGCCAGCAGTGAACCGGGGGAGACGATCGGGGAGCTGTTTTTT. It translates to CASSEPGETIGELFF.

V is TRBV2 and J is TRBJ2-3; D not certain. From germline, CDR1 is SNHLY and CDR2 FYNNEI. With 2 bases removed from V and 2 bases from J, the gap between germline ends came to 11 bases. The CDR3 spans 15 residues. The CDR3 bases are TGTGCCAGCAGTGAAAACTCTTTCCTCACAGATACGCAGTATTTT. This translates into CASSENSFLTDTQYF.

This rearrangement joins TRBV30 to TRBJ2-7; D might be TRBD2 (5 bases). V was trimmed by 5 bases and J by 2 bases, leaving 13 bases between them. The germline V gene encodes CDR1 GTSNPN and CDR2 SVGIG (reference sequence). CDR3 size: 13 residues. The CDR3 spells CAWSGLGAYEQYF. In nucleotides, the CDR3 is TGTGCCTGGTCTGGACTGGGAGCCTACGAGCAGTACTTC.

This rearrangement joins TRBV28 to TRBJ1-1, with D hard to call. V dropped 6 bases and J dropped 8 bases, with 19 bases sitting between them. CDR1 is MDHEN, CDR2 SYDVKM, per germline. The CDR3 spans 14 residues. In nucleotides, the CDR3 is TGTGCCAGCAGACTCCTACTCGGGTCGAGGGAAGCTTTCTTT. Translating gives CASRLLLGSREAFF.

The rearrangement uses TRBV28 and TRBJ2-2, with unresolved D. Germline values: CDR1 MDHEN, CDR2 SYDVKM. The CDR3 totals 14 residues. Trimming removed 6 bases at V and 0 bases at J, with 8 bases between. CDR3 in amino acids: CASSPRPNTGELFF. DNA for the CDR3: TGTGCCAGCAGCCCTAGGCCGAACACCGGGGAGCTGTTTTTT.